This TCR beta chain was identified during a study of blood T cell repertoires in COVID-19. As processed by the authors: Amplified reference gene primers provided the basis for estimating nucleated cell counts. The assay was immunoSEQ multiplex PCR, and TCRdb's table has in-frame clones only and misses some. Clone size and the V and J calls come from that table; the DNA yielded D and trimming. Among 60,000 to 75,000 clones, roughly 84% were seen once, and the ten largest hold about 5.5%. Sample: peripheral blood. The sequence was obtained from a woman in her 70s with acute or convalescent COVID-19.

The DNA of the CDR3 is TGTGCCTCCGGGGGCGGGGGCTCTCGCGTTGGCTACACCTTC. Its protein product is CASGGGGSRVGYTF. The chain is built from TRBV18 and TRBJ1-2; possibly TRBD1 for D (6 bases). The V and J ends lost 11 bases and 7 bases respectively, with 23 bases between them. Germline CDR1 reads KGHSH; CDR2 reads LQKENI. The CDR3 runs to 14 residues.